This T cell receptor (beta chain) is from a study of blood T cell repertoires in COVID-19. On the study more broadly: Material from acute and convalescent COVID-19 was sourced from the United States, Italy and Spain. The cDNA or gDNA used as material had been derived from T cells, B-cell-depleted T cells, or PBMCs.

Enrolled during active infection, Seattle patients were then followed longitudinally. Germline V lookup: CDR1 MDHEN, CDR2 SYDVKM. The CDR3 totals 13 residues. Trimming pared 6 bases from V and 4 bases from J, leaving 12 bases between. Authors' methods: Scientists estimated how many nucleated cells there were by amplifying reference gene primers. Produced via immunoSEQ multiplex PCR; TCRdb's table is partial and in-frame only. From that table come the V and J calls and clone size; the DNA was used to work out D and trimming. The sample records about 160,000 clones, about 87% being singletons. Sequencing was performed on peripheral blood. The receptor was isolated from a woman in her seventies with COVID-19, enrolled during active disease. The chain combines TRBV28 with TRBJ1-1, with D perhaps matching TRBD1 (6 bases). In nucleotides, the CDR3 is TGTGCCAGCAGCACAGGGTGGGTCACTGAAGCTTTCTTT. It yields the protein CASSTGWVTEAFF.